The next 21 T cell receptor beta chains were all read from a single sample in a study of blood T cell repertoires in COVID-19. The data were produced by immunoSEQ multiplex PCR, yet TCRdb's version contains in-frame clones alone and is incomplete. The table shows about 320,000 clones, with nearly 90% occurring only once. Sequencing was done on a sample of PBMCs or T cells enriched from blood (not recorded which). These TCRs come from a woman aged 25-40 years who had recovered from COVID-19.

The chain links TRBV5-1 to TRBJ2-3; 10 bases agree with TRBD2. This CDR3 is built from 17 residues. J was trimmed by 0 bases and V by 1 base; bases with no gene match: 5. Germline V gene sequence: CDR1 SGHRS, CDR2 YFSETQ. The CDR3 here is CASSLTSGGGSTDTQYF. Here the CDR3 DNA reads TGCGCCAGCAGCTTGACCAGCGGGGGGGGGAGCACAGATACGCAGTATTTT.

In this sample, this clone turned up once. The chain recombines TRBV5-6 with TRBJ2-5; possible D gene TRBD1, 5 bases. Germline CDR1 reads SGHDT; CDR2 reads YYEEEE. The CDR3 covers 14 residues. Trimming left V 5 bases short and J 2 bases short, with 13 bases between. The CDR3, as DNA: TGTGCCAGCAGACAGGTGGGGAAACAAGAGACCCAGTACTTC. Translated, it gives CASRQVGKQETQYF.

V is TRBV7-9 and J is TRBJ1-4; D call uncertain. From germline, CDR1 is SEHNR and CDR2 FQNEAQ (reference sequence). The germline V and J ends were trimmed by 1 base and 0 bases, with 6 bases remaining between them. The CDR3 totals 15 residues. The CDR3 sequence: CASSLEGATNEKLFF. The CDR3 bases are TGTGCCAGCAGCTTAGAGGGAGCAACTAATGAAAAACTGTTTTTT.

CDR3 sequence (DNA): TGTGCCAGCAGCTTGGTACTAGCGGGGGGAGCCAACACCGGGGAGCTGTTTTTT. This encodes CASSLVLAGGANTGELFF. The chain has TRBV7-2 and TRBJ2-2; 12 bases fit TRBD2. Trimming removed 3 bases from V and 2 bases from J; junction bases left unmatched: 7. Germline V gives CDR1 SGHTA, CDR2 FQGNSA. This CDR3 contains 18 residues.

The CDR3 is CASSFQDSNEQFF. For the CDR3, the DNA is TGTGCCAGCAGCTTCCAGGACAGCAATGAGCAGTTCTTC. V is TRBV5-4 and J is TRBJ2-1, with D perhaps matching TRBD1 (6 bases). Trimming left V 2 bases short and J 6 bases short, with 9 bases between. CDR1 is SGHNT and CDR2 is YYREEE in the germline V gene (reference sequence). This CDR3 contains 13 residues.

The chain couples TRBV18 to TRBJ1-1, with a possible D match to TRBD1 (5 bases). The CDR3 has 14 amino acids. The V end was cut by 0 bases, the J end by 1 base, with 6 bases between. CDR1 is KGHSH and CDR2 is LQKENI in the germline V gene. The CDR3 region is CASSPPGPNTEAFF. The DNA of the CDR3 is TGTGCCAGCTCACCACCGGGGCCGAACACTGAAGCTTTCTTT. Variable domain in full (rest from reference TRBV18 and TRBJ1-1): NAGVMQNPRHLVRRRGQEARLRCSPMKGHSHVYWYRQLPEEGLKFMVYLQKENIIDESGMPKERFSAEFPKEGPSILRIQQVVRGDSAAYFCASSPPGPNTEAFFGQGTRLTVV.

The chain couples TRBV11-2 to TRBJ1-1, with 7 bases that match TRBD1. CDR1 is SGHAT and CDR2 is FQNNGV in the germline V gene. There are 13 residues in the CDR3. Trimming at V came to 3 bases and at J to 7 bases, leaving 5 bases not matched to a gene. The CDR3 sequence is CASSFTGAGEAFF. In nucleotides, the CDR3 is TGTGCCAGCAGCTTCACAGGGGCGGGTGAAGCTTTCTTT.

The chain has TRBV9 and TRBJ2-2; 13 bases line up with TRBD2. The CDR3 sequence is 17 residues long. CDR1 and CDR2 from the germline V gene are SGDLS and YYNGEE. V lost 3 bases and J lost 2; bases outside the gene matches: 4. CDR3 loop: CASSALAGGANTGELFF. The CDR3 coding sequence is TGTGCCAGCAGCGCACTAGCGGGGGGGGCTAACACCGGGGAGCTGTTTTTT.

The chain employs TRBV3-1 (or the pseudogene TRBV3-2) and TRBJ1-2; D uncertain. CDR3 length: 14 residues. Germline CDR1 is LGHDT and CDR2 is YNNKEL (reference sequence). The ends were cut back, 4 bases at V and 0 bases at J, with 9 bases in the middle. CDR3 residues: CASSRGEPNYGYTF. Written as DNA, the CDR3 is TGTGCCAGCAGCCGCGGGGAGCCTAACTATGGCTACACCTTC.

V usage is TRBV7-3 and J usage is TRBJ2-3; perhaps TRBD1 as D (5 bases). The germline V and J ends were trimmed by 2 bases and 4 bases, with 10 bases remaining between them. Germline CDR1 SGHTA, CDR2 FQGTGA. This CDR3 is built from 14 residues. CDR3 sequence reads: CASSLSGSADTQYF. In DNA, the CDR3 is TGTGCCAGCAGCTTATCAGGGTCCGCAGATACGCAGTATTTT.

The table lists this clone with a few counts. The chain uses TRBV18 and TRBJ1-5; 9 bases agree with TRBD1. The length of the CDR3 is 15 residues. V lost 6 bases, J lost 5 bases, and 8 bases stayed unmatched. Germline-derived CDR1 and CDR2 are KGHSH and LQKENI. The CDR3 here is CASSPPGTGYQPQHF. The CDR3 DNA follows: TGTGCCAGCTCGCCGCCCGGGACAGGGTATCAGCCCCAGCATTTT.

The V call is TRBV27, the J call TRBJ1-6; a weak D match, TRBD1 (6 bases). The V gene lost 3 bases and the J gene lost 10 bases, with 16 bases spanning the gap. CDR3 length equals 15 residues. The germline V gene encodes CDR1 MNHEY and CDR2 SMNVEV (reference sequence). The CDR3 bases are TGTGCCAGCAGTTTGGACCTGAGACAGGAGTCACCCCTCCACTTT. Residues: CASSLDLRQESPLHF.

The V and J genes are TRBV25-1 and TRBJ2-7; maybe TRBD2 (6 bases). The CDR3 runs to 15 residues. Germline-derived CDR1 and CDR2 are MGHDK and SYGVNS. The V end lost 3 bases, the J end lost 6 bases, and 18 bases lay between the germline ends. The CDR3 spells CASSDGPGLPREQYF. CDR3 DNA: TGTGCCAGCAGTGACGGCCCGGGACTCCCCCGCGAGCAGTACTTC.

The V and J genes are TRBV10-3 and TRBJ2-3; 9 bases line up with TRBD1. V dropped 0 bases and J dropped 6; count of bases not matched to a gene: 19. This CDR3 contains 20 residues. Germline lookup yields CDR1 ENHRY and CDR2 SYGVKD. This CDR3 reads CAISESAGTGPDPLRDTQYF. The CDR3 coding sequence is TGTGCCATCAGTGAGTCGGCCGGGACAGGGCCGGACCCCCTGCGCGATACGCAGTATTTT.

The V gene is TRBV9, the J gene TRBJ1-2; D is perhaps TRBD1 (5 bases). The V gene's germline CDR1 is SGDLS and CDR2 YYNGEE. The germline V and J ends were trimmed by 4 bases and 3 bases, with 10 bases remaining between them. This CDR3 has 13 amino acids. The CDR3 DNA follows: TGTGCCAGCAGCTCGGACAAGTACTATGGCTACACCTTC. It yields the protein CASSSDKYYGYTF.

This rearrangement joins TRBV18 to TRBJ2-2; no clear D. CDR1 KGHSH and CDR2 LQKENI come from the germline V gene. Trimming cost V 3 bases and J 5 bases, with 13 bases left between them. The CDR3 extends over 15 amino acids. In nucleotides, the CDR3 is TGTGCCAGCTCACCCATACAGCCGGTTACCGGGGAGCTGTTTTTT. It codes for CASSPIQPVTGELFF.

The J gene is TRBJ1-3, the V gene TRBV11-2, with D possibly being TRBD1 (6 bases). In germline, CDR1 is SGHAT, CDR2 FQNNGV. V shed 5 bases and J shed 4 bases, with 21 bases lying between them. The CDR3 totals 17 residues. CDR3 DNA: TGTGCCAGCAGCCCCCGTTTGGGCAGGGGAGTCGGAAACACCATATATTTT. This translates into CASSPRLGRGVGNTIYF.

V usage is TRBV4-1 and J usage is TRBJ2-7; 7 bases map to TRBD1. The CDR3 spans 14 residues. V trimming: 3 bases; J trimming: 2 bases; junction bases outside the gene matches: 4. CDR1 and CDR2 from the germline V gene are MGHRA and YSYEKL. The CDR3 is CASSHRTGTYEQYF. The CDR3 DNA sequence: TGCGCCAGCAGCCATAGGACAGGAACCTACGAGCAGTACTTC.

This clone was picked up one time. The chain joins TRBV7-2 to TRBJ1-4; D ambiguous. The germline V gene encodes CDR1 SGHTA and CDR2 FQGNSA. This CDR3 has 15 amino acids. The V end was cut by 4 bases, the J end by 3 bases, with 12 bases between. CDR3 sequence: CASSSQMQANEKLFF. The CDR3 DNA is TGTGCCAGCAGCTCCCAAATGCAGGCTAATGAAAAACTGTTTTTT.

The CDR3 spells CASSPRGGASNSPLHF. CDR3 bases: TGTGCCAGCAGCCCGCGGGGGGGCGCCTCGAATTCACCCCTCCACTTT. The rearrangement links TRBV9 to TRBJ1-6, with a possible D match to TRBD1 (6 bases). The V gene's germline CDR1 is SGDLS and CDR2 YYNGEE. This CDR3 is 16 amino acids long. Trimming took off 4 bases at V and 7 bases at J, with 18 bases between the two ends.

The J gene is TRBJ1-1, the V gene TRBV15, with TRBD1 as a possible D gene (6 bases). The CDR3 is 13 amino acids. Trimming took 3 bases from V and 11 from J, leaving 16 bases between them. Germline-derived CDR1 and CDR2 are LNHNV and YYDKDF (reference sequence). CDR3 bases: TGTGCCACCAGCAGGATACAGGGCGGGTGGGCTTTCTTT. Amino acids: CATSRIQGGWAFF.